This T cell receptor (beta chain) is drawn from a study of blood T cell repertoires in COVID-19. Sequenced by immunoSEQ multiplex PCR; TCRdb stores in-frame clones only, minus some. The sample has 60,000 to 65,000 clones; over 75% are singletons. Germline assignment: CDR1 LNHNV and CDR2 YYDKDF (reference sequence). V lost 6 bases to trimming and J lost 5 bases; unmatched junction nucleotides: 12. The CDR3 is 16 amino acids. This clonotype was obtained from a man aged 50-60 years with active COVID-19. Sequencing was done on a sample of peripheral blood. V gene TRBV15 combines with J gene TRBJ2-4; 8 bases are shared with TRBD2. CDR3 sequence: CATSSGLGGAQNIQYF. The DNA for the CDR3 is TGTGCCACCAGTTCGGGCCTCGGGGGGGCCCAAAACATTCAGTACTTC.